These T cell receptor beta chains were read from a single sample in a study of T-cell memory formation after mild COVID-19. TCRdb reprocessed the 5' RACE reads via MiXCR and lists one record per CDR3 protein. The sample records some 270,000 distinct CDR3 sequences, 15% being singletons. Sequencing used PBMCs or a T cell subset sorted from them (not recorded which). The receptors stem from an adult woman who had mild COVID-19 (a few samples of this study predate the infection). Cell type and time point are not known. Both conserved end residues are part of each CDR3. Fields, in order: J gene, V gene, CDR3 protein.

j_gene: TRBJ1-1
v_gene: TRBV6-1
CDR3aa: CASSYTVSTEAFF

j_gene: TRBJ1-1
v_gene: TRBV5-6
CDR3aa: CASSLFTGRQNTEAFF

j_gene: TRBJ1-5
v_gene: TRBV12-3/TRBV12-4
CDR3aa: CASTLRGGRNQPQHF

j_gene: TRBJ1-2
v_gene: TRBV27
CDR3aa: CASSSPTGSYGYTF

j_gene: TRBJ2-3
v_gene: TRBV5-6
CDR3aa: CASLWLRRRDTQYF

j_gene: TRBJ1-1
v_gene: TRBV12-3/TRBV12-4
CDR3aa: CASSFSQGEAFF

j_gene: TRBJ2-3
v_gene: TRBV5-6
CDR3aa: CASSLGYFTDTQYF

j_gene: TRBJ1-1
v_gene: TRBV29-1
CDR3aa: CSVAGGTGGTEAFF

j_gene: TRBJ2-6
v_gene: TRBV5-1
CDR3aa: CASSLGVVAGGANVLTF

j_gene: TRBJ1-5
v_gene: TRBV29-1
CDR3aa: CSVGGNGGGGNQPQHF

j_gene: TRBJ2-1
v_gene: TRBV24-1
CDR3aa: CATQTVYNEQFF

j_gene: TRBJ2-3
v_gene: TRBV5-1
CDR3aa: CASSSGMTTGSTDTQYF

j_gene: TRBJ2-3
v_gene: TRBV5-1
CDR3aa: CASSFGDDSADTQYF

j_gene: TRBJ1-1
v_gene: TRBV3-1
CDR3aa: CASSHSGEAFF

j_gene: TRBJ2-1
v_gene: TRBV5-1
CDR3aa: CASSLSLGVNEQFF

j_gene: TRBJ1-1
v_gene: TRBV5-1
CDR3aa: CASSLDGTGREAFF

j_gene: TRBJ2-1
v_gene: TRBV25-1
CDR3aa: CAAAGGSSYNEQFF

j_gene: TRBJ2-1
v_gene: TRBV7-2
CDR3aa: CASSLKTSSYEQFF

j_gene: TRBJ1-5
v_gene: TRBV6-1
CDR3aa: CASRVRGLGQPQHF

j_gene: TRBJ2-1
v_gene: TRBV24-1
CDR3aa: CATSDGIRGFAEQFF

j_gene: TRBJ1-1
v_gene: TRBV3-1
CDR3aa: CASSQVHGPSPEAFF

j_gene: TRBJ1-2
v_gene: TRBV4-1
CDR3aa: CASSRGQGIGYGYTF

j_gene: TRBJ2-3
v_gene: TRBV4-1
CDR3aa: CASSQVFDQRTSGDTDTQYF

j_gene: TRBJ2-7
v_gene: TRBV20-1
CDR3aa: CSASGTGGFIYEQYF

j_gene: TRBJ2-1
v_gene: TRBV18
CDR3aa: CASSPPVGDTAYNEQFF

j_gene: TRBJ1-2
v_gene: TRBV28
CDR3aa: CASSLRVGYGYTF

j_gene: TRBJ2-1
v_gene: TRBV7-6
CDR3aa: CASSRNRGQYNEQFF

j_gene: TRBJ2-6
v_gene: TRBV7-6
CDR3aa: CAIQGSPGANVLTF